Presented here are 26 T cell receptor beta chains from one specimen sequenced in a study of blood T cell repertoires in COVID-19. Method: immunoSEQ multiplex PCR; TCRdb's copy keeps in-frame clones and lacks some. The sample shows 150,000 to 200,000 clones, roughly 90% of them seen only once. The specimen was peripheral blood. These receptors were collected from a man aged 60 to 69 with active or convalescent COVID-19.

The V gene is TRBV5-1, the J gene TRBJ1-5; unclear D gene. Trimming took off 2 bases at V and 7 bases at J, with 7 bases between the two ends. Germline V CDR1 and CDR2: SGHRS, YFSETQ. This CDR3 is 12 amino acids long. The chain's CDR3 is CASSLAGQPQHF. As DNA, the CDR3 is TGCGCCAGCAGCTTAGCGGGCCAGCCCCAGCATTTT.

The rearrangement joins TRBV18 to TRBJ1-5, with a possible D match to TRBD1 (5 bases). Deletions cut 3 bases from V and 7 bases from J, with 16 bases between. The CDR3 has 15 amino acids. Germline loops: CDR1 KGHSH, CDR2 LQKENI. The CDR3 DNA follows: TGTGCCAGCTCACCGGGGGGATCGATTATGCAGCCCCAGCATTTT. It encodes CASSPGGSIMQPQHF.

The chain carries TRBV7-2 and TRBJ1-4; 9 nucleotides align to TRBD1. This CDR3 contains 15 residues. Germline V CDR1 and CDR2: SGHTA, FQGNSA. After removal of 1 base from V and 6 bases from J, the junction contained 3 bases not matched to a gene. The CDR3 DNA follows: TGTGCCAGCAGCTTAGGGGACAGGGACCATGAAAAACTGTTTTTT. This encodes CASSLGDRDHEKLFF.

CDR3 in DNA: TGTGCCAGCAGCTTAGGTCTGAGGAGACTAGCGGGAGAACATCGCGTC. The encoded protein is CASSLGLRRLAGEHRV. V is TRBV13 and J is TRBJ2-7; TRBD2 matches at 12 bases. CDR3 length: 16 amino acids. Germline CDR1 PRHDT, CDR2 FYEKMQ (reference sequence).

This chain joins TRBV15 and TRBJ1-4; D is ambiguous. The CDR3 covers 15 residues. V lost 5 bases and J lost 5, with 15 bases in between. Per the germline V gene, CDR1 is LNHNV and CDR2 is YYDKDF (reference sequence). CDR3 residues: CATSPSRVPNEKLFF. The CDR3 bases are TGTGCCACCAGCCCATCCCGGGTCCCCAATGAAAAACTGTTTTTT.

The rearrangement links TRBV18 to TRBJ2-1; 7 nucleotides line up with TRBD2. This CDR3 is 19 amino acids long. The germline CDR1 and CDR2 sequences are KGHSH and LQKENI. V lost 3 bases to trimming and J lost 0 bases; unmatched junction nucleotides: 14. Here the CDR3 DNA reads TGTGCCAGCTCACCGCAGCGAGGGGCGGGAGTGTTCTCCTACAATGAGCAGTTCTTC. This codes for CASSPQRGAGVFSYNEQFF.

The chain has TRBV19 and TRBJ2-7, with D possibly being TRBD2 (6 bases). This CDR3 is built from 16 residues. Germline lookup yields CDR1 LNHDA and CDR2 SQIVND (reference sequence). Trimming removed 4 bases at V and 0 bases at J, with 16 bases between. The CDR3 protein is CASSKRSSASSYEQYF. In nucleotides, the CDR3 is TGTGCCAGTAGTAAACGATCTAGCGCGAGCTCCTACGAGCAGTACTTC.

The chain recombines TRBV12-5 with TRBJ1-2, with 9 bases that match TRBD1. CDR1 and CDR2 from the germline V gene are LGHNT and FRNRAP. The CDR3 runs 15 residues. The junction had 8 bases not matched to a gene; V was cut back by 3 bases and J by 6 bases. CDR3 DNA sequence: TGTGCTAGTGGTTTCGTACAGGGGGCGGAGGATGGCTACACCTTC. Translation gives CASGFVQGAEDGYTF.

The chain uses TRBV6-5 and TRBJ1-2; D is unresolved. V was pared by 2 bases and J by 4 bases, with 8 bases between. Per germline, CDR1 MNHEY and CDR2 SVGAGI. The length of the CDR3 is 13 residues. CDR3 protein: CASSYPAGYGYTF. The CDR3 DNA follows: TGTGCCAGCAGTTACCCCGCGGGCTATGGCTACACCTTC.

The CDR3 DNA follows: TGTGCCAGCAGCTCAGGGAGGAAGACCCAGTACTTC. This codes for CASSSGRKTQYF. V and J are TRBV5-6 and TRBJ2-5; D is possibly TRBD2 (6 bases). Germline V gives CDR1 SGHDT, CDR2 YYEEEE. The CDR3 contains 12 residues. V dropped 3 bases and J dropped 6 bases, with 9 bases sitting between them.

This chain joins TRBV10-2 and TRBJ1-2; 8 positions agree with TRBD1. Losses at the gene ends were 5 bases for V and 7 bases for J; bases not matched to a gene: 12. Germline loops: CDR1 WSHSY, CDR2 SAAADI. The CDR3 has 15 residues. The CDR3 region has the DNA TGCGCCAGCAGTCAGACCTCAGGGGGCGCGGTTGGCTACACCTTC. Protein product: CASSQTSGGAVGYTF.

This clone has a handful of counts. V and J are TRBV19 and TRBJ2-7; the D is unclear. The ends were cut back, 5 bases at V and 6 bases at J, with 17 bases in the middle. The CDR3 consists of 14 residues. CDR1 and CDR2 (germline): LNHDA, SQIVND (reference sequence). As DNA, the CDR3 is TGTGCCAGTAGTTCCCAGGTCGGTTTAGGCGAGCAGTACTTC. It yields the protein CASSSQVGLGEQYF.

The rearrangement uses TRBV29-1 and TRBJ1-2, with 7 bases that match TRBD1. This CDR3 contains 16 residues. Germline CDR1 is SQVTM and CDR2 is ANQGSEA. After removal of 0 bases from V and 8 bases from J, the junction contained 15 bases not matched to a gene. The chain's CDR3 is CSVEEIDRDPNGGYTF. The CDR3 nucleotides are TGCAGCGTTGAAGAAATCGACAGGGACCCTAATGGGGGCTACACCTTC.

This chain connects TRBV5-6 to TRBJ1-1; D might be TRBD1 (5 bases). The germline gives CDR1 SGHDT, CDR2 YYEEEE. This CDR3 is 12 amino acids long. CDR3 region: CVQGRVNTEAFF. In nucleotides, the CDR3 is TGTGTTCAGGGTCGGGTTAACACTGAAGCTTTCTTT.

The chain joins TRBV4-1 to TRBJ2-5, with 7 bases aligning to TRBD2. The V gene end was trimmed by 0 bases and the J gene end by 4 bases; junction bases not matched to a gene: 5. Germline CDR1 MGHRA, CDR2 YSYEKL. There are 15 residues in the CDR3. DNA for the CDR3: TGCGCCAGCAGCCAAGACCCCGGGGGGATAGAGACCCAGTACTTC. Translation gives CASSQDPGGIETQYF.

The rearrangement joins TRBV29-1 to TRBJ1-2; the D gene is possibly TRBD1 (5 bases). Germline lookup yields CDR1 SQVTM and CDR2 ANQGSEA. This CDR3 comprises 12 residues. V shed 6 bases and J shed 8 bases, with 16 bases lying between them. CDR3 nucleotide sequence: TGCAGCGTCGCATACCAGGGTGAAGGCTACACCTTC. Its protein product is CSVAYQGEGYTF.

The CDR3 nucleotides read TGTGCCATCAGTGAGTCGCAGGGTATGAACACTGAAGCTTTCTTT. This encodes CAISESQGMNTEAFF. The rearrangement uses TRBV10-3 and TRBJ1-1; perhaps TRBD1 as D (5 bases). From germline, CDR1 is ENHRY and CDR2 SYGVKD. The CDR3 is 15 residues long. Deletions cut 0 bases from V and 0 bases from J, with 8 bases between.

This clone was observed once. The chain joins TRBV2 to TRBJ2-7; 8 bases are shared with TRBD1. The V gene end was trimmed by 10 bases and the J gene end by 0 bases; junction bases not matched to a gene: 5. Germline values: CDR1 SNHLY, CDR2 FYNNEI. This CDR3 has 13 amino acids. CDR3 in amino acids: CATQGALSYEQYF. The CDR3 DNA follows: TGTGCCACCCAGGGGGCCCTCTCCTACGAGCAGTACTTC.

The chain has TRBV28 and TRBJ2-7; a possible D gene is TRBD2 (6 bases). The CDR3 contains 15 residues. Germline values: CDR1 MDHEN, CDR2 SYDVKM. V gave up 2 bases and J gave up 2 bases, with 13 bases separating them. The CDR3 is CASSLVGSGTYEQYF. The CDR3 DNA is TGTGCCAGCAGTTTAGTAGGTAGCGGAACCTACGAGCAGTACTTC. The full variable domain, its missing parts supplied by reference TRBV28 and TRBJ2-7, is DVKVTQSSRYLVKRTGEKVFLECVQDMDHENMFWYRQDPGLGLRLIYFSYDVKMKEKGDIPEGYSVSREKKERFSLILESASTNQTSMYLCASSLVGSGTYEQYFGPGTRLTVT.

The chain is built from TRBV3-1 (or the pseudogene TRBV3-2) and TRBJ1-1; 8 nucleotides line up with TRBD1. V lost 3 bases and J lost 11; bases outside the gene matches: 8. This CDR3 is built from 13 residues. CDR1 LGHDT and CDR2 YNNKEL come from the germline V gene (reference sequence). CDR3 DNA: TGTGCCAGCAGCCATGCCGGGACAGGAGTCGCTTTCTTT. Translated: CASSHAGTGVAFF.

The chain has TRBV10-2 and TRBJ1-5; 10 bases map to TRBD1. The germline V gene has CDR1 WSHSY and CDR2 SAAADI. The CDR3 has 16 residues. Trimming took 5 bases from V and 2 from J; bases not matched to a gene: 6. The CDR3 is CASSPTGGMGNQPQHF. CDR3 bases: TGCGCCAGCAGTCCGACAGGGGGCATGGGCAATCAGCCCCAGCATTTT.

The rearrangement joins TRBV6-1 to TRBJ1-3; D gene uncertain. The V and J ends lost 0 bases and 0 bases respectively, with 9 bases between them. Germline CDR1 and CDR2: MNHNS and SASEGT. The CDR3 runs to 16 residues. The CDR3: CASSEAGVLSGNTIYF. CDR3 nucleotide sequence: TGTGCCAGCAGTGAAGCTGGAGTCCTCTCTGGAAACACCATATATTTT.

This clone was found once. This sequence joins TRBV6-5 and TRBJ2-1, with D perhaps TRBD2 (6 bases). Germline values: CDR1 MNHEY, CDR2 SVGAGI. Trimming cost V 2 bases and J 7 bases, with 12 bases left between them. There are 14 residues in the CDR3. The CDR3 region is CASSYRRGRNEQFF. CDR3 nucleotide sequence: TGTGCCAGCAGTTACAGGCGGGGTCGAAATGAGCAGTTCTTC.

The rearrangement uses TRBV4-1 and TRBJ2-7, with 7 bases lining up with TRBD2. V shed 3 bases and J 0 bases; nucleotides not matched to a gene: 5. The CDR3 is 15 amino acids. Germline assignment: CDR1 MGHRA and CDR2 YSYEKL. The CDR3 DNA sequence: TGCGCCAGCAGCCACCTAACGGGGGGCTCCTACGAGCAGTACTTC. Encoded protein: CASSHLTGGSYEQYF.

V usage is TRBV6-5 and J usage is TRBJ1-2, with D perhaps TRBD1 (6 bases). CDR1 and CDR2 from the germline V gene are MNHEY and SVGAGI. This CDR3 is 13 amino acids long. Trimming took off 3 bases at V and 6 bases at J, with 11 bases between the two ends. The CDR3 DNA reads as TGTGCCAGCAGTTATAACAGGGTGGATGGCTACACCTTC. This encodes CASSYNRVDGYTF.

The chain combines TRBV4-2 with TRBJ1-3; D ambiguous. CDR1 and CDR2 from the germline V gene are LGHNA and YNFKEQ. The CDR3 extends over 16 amino acids. V dropped 0 bases and J dropped 4 bases, with 13 bases sitting between them. In nucleotides, the CDR3 is TGTGCCAGCAGCCAAGATCGTTTGGCACAAGGAAACACCATATATTTT. Amino acids: CASSQDRLAQGNTIYF.